This T cell receptor beta chain was retrieved from a study of naive and memory T cell subsets. Germline values: CDR1 SGHRS, CDR2 YFSETQ. This CDR3 contains 16 residues. Trimming at V came to 4 bases and at J to 0 bases, leaving 7 bases not matched to a gene. This clonotype was counted only a few times. Its antigen is undetermined. Both TRBC1 and TRBC2 were covered by a beta constant-region primer of two equimolar oligonucleotides. Four rounds of PCR amplified the ligated cDNA using nested alpha and beta constant-region primers plus SP2. TCRdb re-analysed the UMI-ligation and nested PCR reads in MiXCR, keeping a single row per CDR3 protein. The table shows around 83,000 distinct CDR3 sequences, with 11% occurring only once. CD8 T cells were positively selected from what remained after CD4 positive selection. Whole-study findings and limits: Each distinct alpha or beta sequence counts as one clonotype. A few larger clonotypes appeared in naive repertoires, especially CD8, possibly memory cells re-expressing CD45RA.

This chain connects TRBV5-1 to TRBJ2-1; 7 nucleotides align to TRBD1. This receptor was taken from a human donor in good health. The material sequenced was naive CD4+ T cells from blood. CDR3 loop: CASSARQGSSYNEQFF. The CDR3 DNA is TGCGCCAGCAGCGCCCGACAGGGCAGCTCCTACAATGAGCAGTTCTTC.